A single TCR beta chain is shown here with its context. Its antigen is not known. A multiplex PCR was run with 60 Vbeta primers and 13 Jbeta primers. TCRdb's table, derived via immunoSEQ multiplex PCR, lists solely in-frame clones and lacks some. The table lists some 99,000 clones, around 73% of them singletons. Germline V gene data show CDR1 as SGHVS and CDR2 as FQNEAQ. The ends were cut back, 1 base at V and 0 bases at J, with 16 bases in the middle. The CDR3 has 17 residues. These data belong to a study of cytomegalovirus exposure and HLA in healthy donors. Study-level background: Earlier, almost 120 million unique TCR beta sequences were recovered from some 200 million T cells by an analysis.

Study observations and caveats: Overall, roughly 170 TCR beta chains were annotated as cytomegalovirus-associated. A missense DCLRE1C variant was associated with V- and J-gene trimming of TCR beta chains in a later analysis, and an independent cohort replicated the association.

The clonotype originates from a man aged 40-49 years in good health and CMV-seronegative. The sample was PBMCs. J is TRBJ2-7 and V is TRBV7-8, with D perhaps matching TRBD1 (5 bases). The CDR3 spells CASSLGQGLGASYEQYF. DNA of the CDR3: TGTGCCAGCAGCTTAGGGCAGGGCTTAGGGGCCTCCTACGAGCAGTACTTC.